Below are 25 T cell receptor beta chains sequenced from a single sample in a study of cytomegalovirus exposure and HLA in healthy donors. Sequenced by immunoSEQ multiplex PCR; TCRdb stores in-frame clones only, minus some. The table shows over 150,000 clones, with less than 90% occurring only once. The source material was PBMCs. These receptors were collected from a man aged 18 to 30 in good health and CMV-seropositive.

This sequence joins TRBV6-6 and TRBJ2-1; no definite D call. Germline lookup yields CDR1 MNHNY and CDR2 SVGAGI (reference sequence). CDR3 length equals 15 residues. The germline V and J ends were trimmed by 0 bases and 0 bases, with 6 bases remaining between them. The CDR3 region has the DNA TGTGCCAGCAGTTACTCGAGTGGCTCCTACAATGAGCAGTTCTTC. This codes for CASSYSSGSYNEQFF.

The chain recombines TRBV5-6 with TRBJ2-3; 7 nucleotides line up with TRBD2. The junction had 10 bases not matched to a gene; V was cut back by 1 base and J by 2 bases. CDR3 size: 17 residues. CDR1 is SGHDT, CDR2 YYEEEE, per germline. The CDR3 nucleotides read TGTGCCAGCAGCTTGTGGGGGGGAGGTCCCTCCACAGATACGCAGTATTTT. Translating it yields CASSLWGGGPSTDTQYF.

This chain uses TRBV7-9 with TRBJ1-2, with TRBD1 identical over 8 bases. This CDR3 has 17 amino acids. The germline V gene has CDR1 SEHNR and CDR2 FQNEAQ (reference sequence). V was pared by 4 bases and J by 2 bases, with 12 bases of the junction left unmatched. The CDR3 here is CASSSAGTGTVNYGYTF. The CDR3, as DNA: TGTGCCAGCAGCTCCGCCGGGACAGGAACCGTGAACTATGGCTACACCTTC.

CDR3 DNA sequence: TGTGCCAGCAGTTACGGACAGAACTATGGCTACACCTTC. Translation gives CASSYGQNYGYTF. The chain couples TRBV6-6 to TRBJ1-2, with a possible D match to TRBD1 (6 bases). CDR3 length: 13 amino acids. Trimming left V 2 bases short and J 2 bases short, with 6 bases between. Germline assignment: CDR1 MNHNY and CDR2 SVGAGI (reference sequence).

This sequence joins TRBV2 and TRBJ2-3; TRBD1 aligns across 7 bases. The trim removed 8 bases at V and 2 bases at J, leaving 10 bases unmatched. This CDR3 contains 15 residues. CDR1 is SNHLY, CDR2 FYNNEI, per germline. The CDR3 sequence is CASSRQGTNTDTQYF. The CDR3 DNA reads TGTGCCAGCTCAAGACAGGGTACAAACACAGATACGCAGTATTTT.

The chain recombines TRBV21-1 with TRBJ2-3; TRBD1 is the table's D call and was not checked against the DNA. TRBV21-1 is a pseudogene segment. The CDR3 consists of 15 residues. The CDR3 DNA reads TGTGCCAGCAGCAAGACCGGACAGTCCACAGATACGCAGTATTTT. Translating gives CASSKTGQSTDTQYF.

This clone has just one count. CDR3 residues: CASSLGTGGGGLNYGYTF. CDR3 in DNA: TGTGCCAGCAGTTTGGGTACAGGGGGAGGGGGGCTAAACTATGGCTACACCTTC. This chain connects TRBV27 to TRBJ1-2; 8 bases align to TRBD1. The germline V gene has CDR1 MNHEY and CDR2 SMNVEV (reference sequence). The CDR3 sequence is 18 residues long. The J segment lost 2 bases and the V segment lost 3 bases, leaving 14 bases of the junction unmatched.

A few counts support this clone. V gene TRBV6-6 combines with J gene TRBJ2-7; 7 bases map to TRBD1. The CDR3 is made up of 16 amino acids. V lost 0 bases to trimming and J lost 6 bases; unmatched junction nucleotides: 11. Germline loops: CDR1 MNHNY, CDR2 SVGAGI (reference sequence). The CDR3 protein is CASSYSQGVPSFEQYF. The CDR3, as DNA: TGTGCCAGCAGTTACTCCCAGGGGGTACCCTCGTTCGAGCAGTACTTC.

This chain joins TRBV13 and TRBJ2-7; 10 bases fit TRBD2. CDR1 and CDR2 (germline): PRHDT, FYEKMQ (reference sequence). CDR3 length: 17 amino acids. V shed 0 bases and J 0 bases; nucleotides not matched to a gene: 5. The CDR3 protein is CASSLGSSGGSSYEQYF. CDR3 bases: TGTGCCAGCAGCTTAGGGAGTAGCGGGGGGAGCTCCTACGAGCAGTACTTC. Full variable domain (outside the CDR3, taken from reference TRBV13 and TRBJ2-7): AAGVIQSPRHLIKEKRETATLKCYPIPRHDTVYWYQQGPGQDPQFLISFYEKMQSDKGSIPDRFSAQQFSDYHSELNMSSLELGDSALYFCASSLGSSGGSSYEQYFGPGTRLTVT.

The J gene is TRBJ2-7, the V gene TRBV5-4, with D tentatively TRBD1 (5 bases). V gave up 1 base and J gave up 5 bases, with 10 bases separating them. The CDR3 has 13 residues. Germline assignment: CDR1 SGHNT and CDR2 YYREEE (reference sequence). In DNA, the CDR3 is TGTGCCAGCAGCTTGCGACAGAAGGACGAGCAGTACTTC. The encoded protein is CASSLRQKDEQYF.

Only one count was recorded for this clone. The CDR3 is CASSPPRTGYNYGYTF. DNA of the CDR3: TGTGCCAGCAGCCCGCCCCGGACAGGGTATAACTATGGCTACACCTTC. This rearrangement joins TRBV13 to TRBJ1-2; 8 nucleotides agree with TRBD1. J gave up 1 base and V 5 bases, and 9 bases lay outside the gene matches. This CDR3 is 16 amino acids long. The germline gives CDR1 PRHDT, CDR2 FYEKMQ (reference sequence).

The chain employs TRBV6-5 and TRBJ1-2, with D unclear. CDR1 and CDR2 (germline): MNHEY, SVGAGI. The CDR3 length is 14 residues. Trimming pared 0 bases from V and 2 bases from J, leaving 7 bases between. CDR3 nucleotides: TGTGCCAGCAGTTACTCGGCCAAAAACTATGGCTACACCTTC. This sequence encodes CASSYSAKNYGYTF.

The chain uses TRBV7-2 and TRBJ2-7; a weak D match, TRBD1 (5 bases). Germline CDR1 and CDR2: SGHTA and FQGNSA. Trimming stripped 7 bases from V and 5 bases from J, with 21 bases between. The CDR3 is made up of 15 amino acids. The CDR3 sequence is CASTTQGGTPNEQYF. CDR3 nucleotides: TGTGCCAGCACTACCCAGGGCGGAACCCCCAACGAGCAGTACTTC.

The chain couples TRBV27 to TRBJ1-1, with TRBD1 matching over 8 bases. The germline CDR1 and CDR2 sequences are MNHEY and SMNVEV (reference sequence). The V and J ends lost 7 bases and 4 bases, in that order; junction bases with no gene match: 5. This CDR3 spans 13 amino acids. DNA for the CDR3: TGTGCCAGCAAACGCAGGGGGCGCACTGAAGCTTTCTTT. As protein: CASKRRGRTEAFF.

V and J are TRBV4-1 and TRBJ2-1, with 13 bases aligning to TRBD2. Germline CDR1 and CDR2: MGHRA and YSYEKL. The length of the CDR3 is 20 residues. V was pared by 4 bases and J by 1 base, with 13 bases of the junction left unmatched. CDR3 sequence reads: CASSPLLTSGRGGSYNEQFF. In DNA, the CDR3 is TGCGCCAGCAGCCCGCTCCTAACTAGCGGGAGGGGGGGGTCCTACAATGAGCAGTTCTTC.

The rearrangement uses TRBV25-1 and TRBJ2-2, with 10 positions matching TRBD1. This CDR3 contains 18 residues. Germline CDR1 is MGHDK and CDR2 is SYGVNS. V shed 4 bases, J shed 6 bases, and the junction held 14 bases outside the gene matches. The DNA for the CDR3 is TGTGCCAGCAGTGGTAGGGTCGCTGGACAGGGGGGTGCCGGGGAGCTGTTTTTT. This sequence encodes CASSGRVAGQGGAGELFF.

V gene TRBV9 combines with J gene TRBJ2-5; TRBD1 aligns across 7 bases. Germline CDR1 and CDR2: SGDLS and YYNGEE. The CDR3 consists of 14 residues. Trimming removed 2 bases from V and 1 base from J; junction bases left unmatched: 2. CDR3 loop: CASSVRGSQETQYF. As DNA, the CDR3 is TGTGCCAGCAGCGTCAGGGGGAGCCAAGAGACCCAGTACTTC.

V is TRBV13 and J is TRBJ1-5, with D tentatively TRBD1 (5 bases). V lost 0 bases to trimming and J lost 0 bases, with 9 bases between them. CDR3 size: 16 residues. The germline gives CDR1 PRHDT, CDR2 FYEKMQ (reference sequence). The CDR3 region has the DNA TGTGCCAGCAGCTTAGGCAGGGCCTATAGCAATCAGCCCCAGCATTTT. Translation gives CASSLGRAYSNQPQHF.

The chain links TRBV15 to TRBJ2-2; 8 positions agree with TRBD1. Losses at the gene ends were 3 bases for V and 1 base for J; bases not matched to a gene: 4. The CDR3 sequence is 16 residues long. Germline loops: CDR1 LNHNV, CDR2 YYDKDF (reference sequence). CDR3 amino acids: CATSSQTGVNTGELFF. The CDR3 nucleotides are TGTGCCACCAGCAGCCAGACAGGGGTGAACACCGGGGAGCTGTTTTTT.

This clone turned up a few times. The rearrangement joins TRBV27 to TRBJ2-1; 8 bases fit TRBD2. Germline V gene sequence: CDR1 MNHEY, CDR2 SMNVEV (reference sequence). This CDR3 is built from 15 residues. The V and J ends lost 5 bases and 7 bases, in that order; junction bases with no gene match: 10. The CDR3 region has the DNA TGTGCCAGCAGTACTCCGTATCGGGAGGGGAATGAGCAGTTCTTC. Protein product: CASSTPYREGNEQFF.

This clone was seen at least ten times. This chain links TRBV7-2 with TRBJ1-1, with TRBD1 as a possible D gene (5 bases). The V gene's germline CDR1 is SGHTA and CDR2 FQGNSA. The CDR3 covers 14 residues. Trimming pared 6 bases from V and 1 base from J, leaving 12 bases between. DNA for the CDR3: TGTGCCAGCAGATCGGGGGGGTGGAACACTGAAGCTTTCTTT. Encoded protein: CASRSGGWNTEAFF.

The chain has TRBV25-1 and TRBJ1-2; 7 bases are a match to TRBD1. Germline loops: CDR1 MGHDK, CDR2 SYGVNS. The CDR3 has 15 residues. V was clipped by 4 bases and J by 2 bases; unmatched bases: 7. This CDR3 is CASSGTGVLNYGYTF. The CDR3 coding sequence is TGTGCCAGCAGTGGAACAGGGGTCCTAAACTATGGCTACACCTTC.

This clone was observed a single time. This rearrangement joins TRBV20-1 to TRBJ2-3; 9 positions match TRBD2. The CDR3 runs to 11 residues. With 8 bases clipped from V and 14 bases from J, the junction kept 11 bases outside the gene matches. The germline CDR1 and CDR2 sequences are DFQATT and SNEGSKA (reference sequence). Here the CDR3 reads CSLHRGTSTYF. In DNA form, the CDR3 reads TGCAGTCTTCACCGCGGGACTAGCACGTATTTT.

V gene TRBV7-8 combines with J gene TRBJ1-2, with D uncertain. The CDR3 sequence is 15 residues long. The ends were cut back, 5 bases at V and 6 bases at J, with 19 bases in the middle. Germline CDR1 SGHVS, CDR2 FQNEAQ. Here the CDR3 reads CASSPPMRMFDGYTF. CDR3 bases: TGTGCCAGCAGCCCCCCCATGAGAATGTTTGATGGCTACACCTTC.

The V and J genes are TRBV7-8 and TRBJ1-1; 8 bases match TRBD1. V trimming: 4 bases; J trimming: 1 base; junction bases outside the gene matches: 2. This CDR3 comprises 14 residues. Germline CDR1 SGHVS, CDR2 FQNEAQ. The CDR3: CASSSGTGNTEAFF. The CDR3 DNA reads as TGTGCCAGCAGCTCCGGGACAGGGAACACTGAAGCTTTCTTT.